A selection of T cell receptor beta chains follows, all from one sample in a study of identical twins' blood T cells. TCRdb analysed the 5' RACE reads with MiXCR anew, one entry per CDR3 protein. The table has a few hundred thousand distinct CDR3 sequences, 25% to 35% seen once. The sample taken for sequencing was PBMCs. These receptors were taken from a woman aged 18 to 55 in good health. Both conserved end residues are part of each CDR3.

TRBJ2-5 14 TRBV9 CASSVAGSRETQYF
TRBJ1-3 13 TRBV2 CASSEGVGSTIYF
TRBJ1-6 12 TRBV10-3 CAISATNSPLHF
TRBJ2-7 13 TRBV7-2 CATQTGLNYEQYF
TRBJ1-1 14 TRBV19 CASSILGTGTEAFF
TRBJ1-3 14 TRBV29-1 CSVEASSFGNTIYF
TRBJ2-1 15 TRBV28 CASSLRGSYYNEQFF
TRBJ2-3 15 TRBV12-5 CASGLAGQGSNTQYF
TRBJ1-2 17 TRBV14 CASSLLTTTPVRYGYTF
TRBJ1-5 15 TRBV5-4 CASSKGWDTHQPQHF
TRBJ2-1 16 TRBV6-5 CASGDPQASVNNEQFF
TRBJ2-2 17 TRBV6-6 CASSYASSGTGQRELFF
TRBJ2-3 15 TRBV11-2 CASSPGTSGGDTQYF
TRBJ2-1 14 TRBV6-4 CASSERRVGSKQFF
TRBJ1-2 12 TRBV19 CASIAGSGGYTF
TRBJ2-7 13 TRBV29-1 CSVLGRVNYEQYF
TRBJ1-5 13 TRBV24-1 CATSGGGNQPQHF
TRBJ1-2 12 TRBV29-1 CSVGHENYGYTF
TRBJ1-3 15 TRBV12-3/TRBV12-4 CASSNLRSSGGTIYF
TRBJ1-4 13 TRBV9 CASSVGTEEKLFF
TRBJ1-5 18 TRBV2 CASSEGRGRRLGDQPQHF
TRBJ1-1 15 TRBV12-3/TRBV12-4 CASSQGGQSTDRTFF
TRBJ1-4 13 TRBV6-6 CASAGQGNEKLFF
TRBJ1-2 13 TRBV20-1 CSARDTRRSGYTF
TRBJ2-2 14 TRBV20-1 CSARATKNTGELFF
TRBJ2-3 14 TRBV11-2 CASSPRTTTDTQYF
TRBJ1-1 15 TRBV5-1 CASSLGAGMNTEAFF
TRBJ2-2 13 TRBV12-5 CASGLVHTGELFF
TRBJ1-2 16 TRBV5-8 CASSGGQRALNYGYTF
TRBJ1-1 14 TRBV20-1 CSVREAGRGTEAFF
TRBJ1-1 13 TRBV20-1 CSASRGMNTEAFF
TRBJ2-1 15 TRBV29-1 CSVEDRRQGLNEQFF
TRBJ1-1 16 TRBV4-3 CASSPGGQGMNTEAFF
TRBJ1-1 13 TRBV5-1 CASSLDRKAEAFF
TRBJ2-1 15 TRBV12-3/TRBV12-4 CASSSSRQGYTEQFF
TRBJ2-2 17 TRBV11-2 CASSTHRDRGNTVELFF
TRBJ1-1 14 TRBV10-3 CAISESKDRDVAFF